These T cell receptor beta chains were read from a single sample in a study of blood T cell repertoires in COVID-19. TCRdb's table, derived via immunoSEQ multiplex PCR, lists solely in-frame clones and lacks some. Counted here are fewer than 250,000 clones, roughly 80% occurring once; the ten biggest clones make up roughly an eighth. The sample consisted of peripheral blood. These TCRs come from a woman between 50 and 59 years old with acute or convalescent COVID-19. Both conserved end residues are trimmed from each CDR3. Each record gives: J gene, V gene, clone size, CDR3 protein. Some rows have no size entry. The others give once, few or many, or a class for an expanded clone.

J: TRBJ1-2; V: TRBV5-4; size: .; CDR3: ASSSGQGSRGYT
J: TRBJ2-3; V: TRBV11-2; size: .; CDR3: ATGRGGGTSTDTQY
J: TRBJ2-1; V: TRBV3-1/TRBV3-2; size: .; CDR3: ASSHLTGPKF
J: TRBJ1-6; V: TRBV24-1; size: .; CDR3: ATRAGRRYPPLH
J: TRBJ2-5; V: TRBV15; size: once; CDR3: ATSSGGQGQETQY
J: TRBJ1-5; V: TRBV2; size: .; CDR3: ASSGHVNSNQPQH
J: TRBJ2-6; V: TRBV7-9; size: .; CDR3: ASSLGLTGFSGANVLT
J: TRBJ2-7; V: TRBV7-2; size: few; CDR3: ASSLNRGNYEQY
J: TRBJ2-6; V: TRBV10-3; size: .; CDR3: AIRSGTGFSGANVLT
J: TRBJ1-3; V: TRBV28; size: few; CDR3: ASSPTGTGGNTIY
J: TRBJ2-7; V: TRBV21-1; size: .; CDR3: ASSGAGEFSYEQY
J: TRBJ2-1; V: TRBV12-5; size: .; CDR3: ASGPTMSGRNEQF
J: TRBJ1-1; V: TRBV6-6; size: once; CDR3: ASSYMQANTEAF
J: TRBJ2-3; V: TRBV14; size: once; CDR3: ASSFRQISTDTQY
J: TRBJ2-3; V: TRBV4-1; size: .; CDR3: ASSQARAGRPTGTDTQY
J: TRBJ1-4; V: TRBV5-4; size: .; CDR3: ASSLVGTNEKLF
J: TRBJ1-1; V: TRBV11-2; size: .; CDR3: ASSLMEKAF
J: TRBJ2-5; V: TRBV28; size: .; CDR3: ASSLWAGDQETQY
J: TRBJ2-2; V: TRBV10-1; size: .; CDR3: ASSLTGGVTGELF
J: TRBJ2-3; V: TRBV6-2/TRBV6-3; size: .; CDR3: ASSYLDFRLGY
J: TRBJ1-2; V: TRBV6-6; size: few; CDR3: ASSPFYGYT
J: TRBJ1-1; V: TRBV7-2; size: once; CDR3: ASSRGSRVTEAF
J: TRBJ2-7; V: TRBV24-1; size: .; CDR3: ATSQTASGRFD
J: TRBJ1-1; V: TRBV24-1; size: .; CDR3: ATSDLQQGPGDTEAF
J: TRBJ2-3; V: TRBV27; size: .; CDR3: ASRWTGFVTDTQY
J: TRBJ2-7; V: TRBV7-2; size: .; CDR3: ASSFDSGSYEQY
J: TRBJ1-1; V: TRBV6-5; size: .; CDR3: ASILSGFTEAF
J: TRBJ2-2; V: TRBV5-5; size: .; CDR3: ASSSSGLINTGELF
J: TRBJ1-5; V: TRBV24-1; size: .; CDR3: ATSATGSGNQPQH
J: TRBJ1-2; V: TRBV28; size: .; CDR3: ASSSGTGGDYGYT
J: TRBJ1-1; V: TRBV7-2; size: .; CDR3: ASSLESRGWTEAF
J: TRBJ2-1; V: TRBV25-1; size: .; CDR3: ASSESGGSYNEQF
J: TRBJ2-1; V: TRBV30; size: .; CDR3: ALKSPPRTSGSISYNEQF
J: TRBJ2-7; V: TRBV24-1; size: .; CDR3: ATSDSRGQREQY
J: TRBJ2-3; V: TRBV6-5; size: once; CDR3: ASRMTDTDTQY
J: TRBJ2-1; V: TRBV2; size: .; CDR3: ASSEYRGNEQF
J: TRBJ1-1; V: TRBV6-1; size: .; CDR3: ASSEWDLNTEAF
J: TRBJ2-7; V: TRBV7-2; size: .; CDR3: ASSSNKGVYEQY